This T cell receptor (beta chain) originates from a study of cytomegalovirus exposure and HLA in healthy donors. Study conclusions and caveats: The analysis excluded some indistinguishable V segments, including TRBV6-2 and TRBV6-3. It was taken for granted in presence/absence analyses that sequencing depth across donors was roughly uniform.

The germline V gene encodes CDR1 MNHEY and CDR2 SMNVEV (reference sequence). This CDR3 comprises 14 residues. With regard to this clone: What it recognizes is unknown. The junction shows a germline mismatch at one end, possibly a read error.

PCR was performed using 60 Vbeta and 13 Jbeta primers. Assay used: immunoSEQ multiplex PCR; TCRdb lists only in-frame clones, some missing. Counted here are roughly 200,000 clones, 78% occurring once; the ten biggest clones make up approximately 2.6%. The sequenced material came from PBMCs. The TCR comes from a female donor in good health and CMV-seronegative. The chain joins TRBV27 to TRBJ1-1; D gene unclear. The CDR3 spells CASSLSFSRSEAFF. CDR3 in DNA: TGTGCCAGCAGTCTATCGTTCAGTCGGAGTGAAGCTTTCTTT.